These 3 T cell receptor beta chains share one sample of origin, sequenced in a study of identical twins. TCRdb itself ran the 5' RACE reads through MiXCR, one entry per CDR3 protein. In the table there are about 530,000 distinct CDR3 sequences, roughly 15% of which are singletons. The same sample was also studied in work on yellow fever vaccine responses in identical twins.

Sequencing used CD4+ T cells sorted from blood. The receptors originated from a woman aged 18-29 years in good health.

The chain recombines TRBV20-1 with TRBJ2-3, with D possibly TRBD2 on 7 matching bases. Germline loops: CDR1 DFQATT, CDR2 SNEGSKA (reference sequence). The V end lost 4 bases, the J end lost 5 bases, and 13 bases lay between the germline ends. The length of the CDR3 is 13 residues. The CDR3 here is CSAKRDTGDTQYF. The CDR3 region has the DNA TGCAGTGCTAAGCGGGACACGGGAGATACGCAGTATTTT.

The chain employs TRBV7-8 and TRBJ1-6; 8 bases are a match to TRBD1. Germline CDR1 and CDR2: SGHVS and FQNEAQ. The CDR3 extends over 14 amino acids. J was trimmed by 8 bases and V by 5 bases; bases with no gene match: 5. In nucleotides, the CDR3 is TGTGCCAGCAGCGCCACAGGGGGATATTCACCCCTCCACTTT. Translating gives CASSATGGYSPLHF.

This clonotype appeared a few times. The chain couples TRBV24-1 to TRBJ2-2, with 8 nucleotides matching TRBD2. J was trimmed by 0 bases and V by 0 bases; bases with no gene match: 5. The CDR3 loop spans 18 amino acids. The germline gives CDR1 KGHDR, CDR2 SFDVKD. The CDR3 DNA is TGTGCCACCAGTGATTTGCCCTTTAGCGGGACGAACACCGGGGAGCTGTTTTTT. Protein sequence: CATSDLPFSGTNTGELFF.